This T cell receptor beta chain was recorded in a study of T cells of healthy individuals. TCRdb re-called the 5' RACE reads through MiXCR, storing one row per CDR3 protein. Of tens of thousands of distinct CDR3 sequences listed, approximately 5.4% were seen once; the top ten hold 6.5% to 8%. The V and J ends lost 6 bases and 1 base respectively, with 15 bases between them. Germline assignment: CDR1 MNHNS and CDR2 SASEGT. The length of the CDR3 is 15 residues. This clonotype was seen ten or more times. The receptor was derived from a female donor in good health. The chain combines TRBV6-1 with TRBJ1-2; D might be TRBD1 (6 bases). Here the CDR3 reads CASRPGGGGNYGYTF. The DNA for the CDR3 is TGTGCCAGCAGACCGGGAGGGGGGGGTAACTATGGCTACACCTTC.